This T cell receptor beta chain derives from a study of blood T cell repertoires in COVID-19. The overall study: From the United States, Italy and Spain came samples of acute and convalescent COVID-19. T cells, B-cell-depleted T cells, or PBMCs provided the cDNA or gDNA that served as material.

The junction had 10 bases not matched to a gene; V was cut back by 1 base and J by 1 base. Germline loops: CDR1 LGHDT, CDR2 YNNKEL (reference sequence). CDR3 length equals 18 residues. Under the authors' procedure: The authors estimated nucleated cell counts from reference gene primer amplification. Assay used: immunoSEQ multiplex PCR; TCRdb lists only in-frame clones, some missing. That table gives V, J and clone size, and the DNA gave D and trimming. This sample has 120,000 or so clones, with around 83% found just once. The chain joins TRBV3-1 (or the pseudogene TRBV3-2) to TRBJ2-3; 8 bases agree with TRBD2. The source material was peripheral blood. The source of this sequence is a man of 80 years or more with active or convalescent COVID-19. CDR3 loop: CASSQVAWGLVGTDTQYF. CDR3 DNA sequence: TGTGCCAGCAGCCAAGTTGCCTGGGGACTAGTCGGCACAGATACGCAGTATTTT.